The rows below give T cell receptor beta chains drawn from one sample of a study of T-cell memory formation after mild COVID-19. MiXCR, run by TCRdb on the 5' RACE reads, gives a single entry per CDR3 protein. Here the sample spans about 250,000 distinct CDR3 sequences, 15% being singletons. The specimen sequenced was PBMCs or a T cell subset sorted from them (not recorded which). The receptor set was obtained from an adult woman who had mild COVID-19 (a few samples of this study predate the infection). Cell type and time point are not known. Each CDR3 is given with its conserved first and last residue. The D gene is left open where the match is weak. The size field is filled for only some rows; it gives once, few, many or a size class.

>TRBJ2-5|NA|many|TRBV5-1
TGCGCCAGCAGCTTGGGACTGACCCAAGAGACCCAGTACTTC
CASSLGLTQETQYF
>TRBJ2-1|NA|few|TRBV20-1
TGCAGTGCTTCCTACAATGAGCAGTTCTTC
CSASYNEQFF
>TRBJ2-2|NA|NA|TRBV30
TGTGCCTGGAGTGTACATCCGGGGTCATCTAACACCGGGGAGCTGTTTTTT
CAWSVHPGSSNTGELFF
>TRBJ1-6|NA|NA|TRBV5-1
TGCGCCAGCAGCTTGGCGGGGAGGTGGTCCTATAATTCACCCCTCCACTTT
CASSLAGRWSYNSPLHF
>TRBJ2-3|NA|many|TRBV4-1
TGCGCCAGCAGCCAGATGACTAGAGATACGCAGTATTTT
CASSQMTRDTQYF
>TRBJ2-7|TRBD1|NA|TRBV29-1
TGCAGCGTTGAGGGACAGGGAGCGACCTACGAGCAGTACTTC
CSVEGQGATYEQYF
>TRBJ1-2|NA|few|TRBV15
TGTGCCACCAGCTCCAAGGGGAGTAACTATGGCTACACCTTC
CATSSKGSNYGYTF
>TRBJ2-7|NA|few|TRBV14
TGTGCCAGCAGCCTTCGGACAGTCGCTTATGAGCAGTACTTC
CASSLRTVAYEQYF
>TRBJ2-3|NA|NA|TRBV2
TGTGCCAGCAGTGCCCGCAGGGTCACAGATACGCAGTATTTT
CASSARRVTDTQYF
>TRBJ1-5|NA|NA|TRBV6-5
TGTGCCAGCAGCCGTAGGGTGGACAATCAGCCCCAGCATTTT
CASSRRVDNQPQHF
>TRBJ2-1|NA|NA|TRBV7-6
TGTGCCAGCAGCTTAGCGGCAGGTAGCTCCTACAATGAGCAGTTCTTC
CASSLAAGSSYNEQFF
>TRBJ2-1|NA|NA|TRBV7-9
TGTGCCAGCAGCTTAAGCAGAGACAATGAGCAGTTCTTC
CASSLSRDNEQFF
>TRBJ1-3|NA|few|TRBV5-1
TGCGCCAGCAGCTTGTTCCCGGAGAGCTCTGGAAACACCATATATTTT
CASSLFPESSGNTIYF
>TRBJ2-2|TRBD1|NA|TRBV7-6
TGTGCCAGCAGCGCCCGGGACAGGGGGCCTCTTGGCACCGGGGAGCTGTTTTTT
CASSARDRGPLGTGELFF
>TRBJ2-7|NA|few|TRBV6-2/TRBV6-3
TGTGCCAGCAGTTATCCAGGCAGGGGCTACGAGCAGTACTTC
CASSYPGRGYEQYF
>TRBJ1-6|NA|NA|TRBV5-5
TGTGCCAGCAGCTTGGACCCAGGGCGGGGTTCACCCCTCCACTTT
CASSLDPGRGSPLHF
>TRBJ1-1|NA|few|TRBV7-9
TGTGCCAGCCGCCCTCGGGGGGCCAACACTGAAGCTTTCTTT
CASRPRGANTEAFF
>TRBJ2-5|TRBD2|NA|TRBV4-3
TGCGCCAGCAGTCAGTCCCTAGCGGGAGGGGAGACCCAGTACTTC
CASSQSLAGGETQYF
>TRBJ1-5|NA|few|TRBV24-1
TGTGCCACCAGTGCCGGAGCCCAGCCCCAGCATTTT
CATSAGAQPQHF
>TRBJ2-3|NA|NA|TRBV6-2/TRBV6-3
TGTGCCAGCAGCCTTATGACTTCCACCTGGGATACGCAGTATTTT
CASSLMTSTWDTQYF
>TRBJ2-7|TRBD1|many|TRBV20-1
TGCAGTGCCGCCGGGACAGGGGGTTACCTCTACGAGCAGTACTTC
CSAAGTGGYLYEQYF
>TRBJ1-6|NA|NA|TRBV6-1
TGTGCCAGCAGTGAGGTTGTTTCATATTCACCCCTCCACTTT
CASSEVVSYSPLHF
>TRBJ2-3|NA|few|TRBV2
TGTGCCAGCAGTGAATTTGTGACAGTCAGCACAGATACGCAGTATTTT
CASSEFVTVSTDTQYF
>TRBJ2-1|NA|NA|TRBV2
TGTGCCAGCAGTGGACTAGCCTACAATGAGCAGTTCTTC
CASSGLAYNEQFF
>TRBJ1-3|NA|NA|TRBV6-5
TGTGCCAGCAGTCCCCAATCAGGGGGAAACACCATATATTTT
CASSPQSGGNTIYF
>TRBJ1-1|TRBD1|once|TRBV6-5
TGTGCCAGCAGTTATACGGCGGGACAGGGAAGGAACACTGAAGCTTTCTTT
CASSYTAGQGRNTEAFF
>TRBJ2-7|TRBD1|few|TRBV25-1
TGTGCCAGCAGTGAGACAGGGGGGAGCTCCTACGAGCAGTACTTC
CASSETGGSSYEQYF
>TRBJ2-5|TRBD1|NA|TRBV6-2/TRBV6-3
TGTGCCAGCAGTTACTCGAGACAGGGGGAGACCCAGTACTTC
CASSYSRQGETQYF
>TRBJ2-5|TRBD2|NA|TRBV12-3/TRBV12-4
TGTGCCAGCAGCTCAGGGACTAGCGGGGTGGCCCAGTACTTC
CASSSGTSGVAQYF
>TRBJ2-3|NA|NA|TRBV20-1
TGCAGTGCTGCCCGGACCACCCGCGATACGCAGTATTTT
CSAARTTRDTQYF
>TRBJ2-3|TRBD1|NA|TRBV2
TGTGCCAGCACAACAGGGGTATTTGCAGATACGCAGTATTTT
CASTTGVFADTQYF
>TRBJ1-2|NA|few|TRBV5-1
TGCGCCAGCAGCTTGGAACGGGGCTCCCCCTTCATGGCCTTC
CASSLERGSPFMAF
>TRBJ2-2|NA|few|TRBV5-6
TGTGCCAGCAGCTTTCTGGGAAACACCGGGGAGCTGTTTTTT
CASSFLGNTGELFF
>TRBJ2-2|NA|NA|TRBV27
TGTGCCAGCAGTTTAAGGCAGGGCCCTTACACCGGGGAGCTGTTTTTT
CASSLRQGPYTGELFF
>TRBJ2-3|TRBD2|NA|TRBV12-3/TRBV12-4
TGTGCCAGCAGAGATTATAGCGGGAGGGCCAGCACAGATACGCAGTATTTT
CASRDYSGRASTDTQYF
>TRBJ2-5|TRBD1|NA|TRBV5-1
TGCGCCAGCAGCTCGCGGGGACAGGGGGCAGGGGAGACCCAGTACTTC
CASSSRGQGAGETQYF
>TRBJ1-1|TRBD1|many|TRBV7-9
TGTGCCAGCAGATCTAGACAGGGGGCAACTGAAGCTTTCTTT
CASRSRQGATEAFF
>TRBJ2-1|TRBD2|NA|TRBV2
TGTGCCAGCAGGGCCGGGACTAGCGGGAGTTATGAGCAGTTCTTC
CASRAGTSGSYEQFF
>TRBJ1-2|TRBD1|many|TRBV7-9
TGTGCCAGCAGCTCTCACAGGGGGCGTAACTATGGCTACACCTTC
CASSSHRGRNYGYTF
>TRBJ1-2|TRBD1|NA|TRBV29-1
TGCAGCGTAGCACAGGGGACGAACTATGGCTACACCTTC
CSVAQGTNYGYTF
>TRBJ2-1|TRBD2|few|TRBV4-2
TGTGCCAGCAGCCAGGAGATTAGCGGGAGCTCGTACAATGAGCAGTTCTTC
CASSQEISGSSYNEQFF
>TRBJ1-1|NA|NA|TRBV12-3/TRBV12-4
TGTGCCAGCAGTTTCTTGGGCACTGAAGCTTTCTTT
CASSFLGTEAFF
>TRBJ2-7|NA|few|TRBV15
TGTGCCACCAGCAGAGAGGGGCCCTACGAGCAGTACTTC
CATSREGPYEQYF
>TRBJ1-2|TRBD1|NA|TRBV11-2
TGTGCCAGCAGCTCGTCGGACAGGGGAAACTATGGCTACACCTTC
CASSSSDRGNYGYTF
>TRBJ1-4|TRBD1|NA|TRBV4-2
TGTGCCAGCAGCCAAGAGGGACAGGGGGTCGGAGGGACTAATGAAAAACTGTTTTTT
CASSQEGQGVGGTNEKLFF
>TRBJ2-3|NA|NA|TRBV3-1
TGTGCCAGCAGCCAATCGTACAGCAGCACAGATACGCAGTATTTT
CASSQSYSSTDTQYF
>TRBJ2-7|NA|few|TRBV20-1
TGCAGTGCTAGAGATCGGGCTTTGGTGGCCACCTACGAGCAGTACTTC
CSARDRALVATYEQYF
>TRBJ2-3|NA|few|TRBV12-3/TRBV12-4
TGTGCCAGCAGTACCTGGGGAAGCACAGATACGCAGTATTTT
CASSTWGSTDTQYF
>TRBJ2-3|TRBD2|few|TRBV4-3
TGCGCCAGCAGCTCTGGACTAGCGGACACAGATACGCAGTATTTT
CASSSGLADTDTQYF